A selection of T cell receptor beta chains follows, all from one sample in a study of blood T cells in healthy people across ages. TCRdb reprocessed the 5' RACE reads with MiXCR, giving one entry per CDR3 protein. The data contain about 1.5 million distinct CDR3 sequences, approximately 43% of them singletons. The sequencing input was blood. These receptors were taken from a young woman in good health. The CDR3 runs from the conserved cysteine through the conserved F or W. D genes are given only for firm matches. Expanded clones are given a class, and other clones once, few, many or no size at all.

CDR3aa,CDR3nt,v_gene,d_gene,j_gene,abundance
CASSSREQGLSRSYEQYF,TGTGCCAGCAGCTCCAGGGAGCAGGGGCTTTCCCGCTCCTACGAGCAGTACTTC,TRBV11-2,-,TRBJ2-7,-
CSAAGQILYGYTF,TGCAGTGCCGCGGGACAGATCCTTTATGGCTACACCTTC,TRBV20-1,TRBD1,TRBJ1-2,few
CASNDLGSYNEQFF,TGTGCCAGCAACGACTTGGGTTCCTACAATGAGCAGTTCTTC,TRBV27,-,TRBJ2-1,few
CASRTQGGLVFF,TGTGCCAGCAGAACCCAGGGGGGACTCGTGTTCTTC,TRBV2,-,TRBJ2-1,-
CSVGQGAGSPLHF,TGCAGCGTTGGCCAGGGGGCAGGATCACCCCTCCACTTT,TRBV29-1,TRBD1,TRBJ1-6,few
CASSYLGQYTDTQYF,TGTGCCAGCAGTTACTTAGGACAGTACACAGATACGCAGTATTTT,TRBV6-2/TRBV6-3,-,TRBJ2-3,-
CASSSGTPLGHIQYF,TGTGCCAGCAGTTCCGGGACCCCCTTAGGGCACATTCAGTACTTC,TRBV7-2,-,TRBJ2-4,-
CASSVYIHNEQFF,TGTGCCAGCAGTGTATATATCCACAATGAGCAGTTCTTC,TRBV27,-,TRBJ2-1,few
CASSQGPGGYGYTF,TGTGCCAGCAGCCAGGGCCCCGGAGGCTATGGCTACACCTTC,TRBV11-2,-,TRBJ1-2,few
CSVQGGYGYTF,TGCAGCGTTCAGGGCGGCTATGGCTACACCTTC,TRBV29-1,-,TRBJ1-2,-
CASSRREGVTEAFF,TGTGCCAGTAGTCGAAGAGAGGGAGTCACTGAAGCTTTCTTT,TRBV19,-,TRBJ1-1,-
CASSQDPPRAGREDSYEQYF,TGCGCCAGCAGCCAAGACCCTCCTCGGGCAGGCCGCGAGGATTCCTACGAGCAGTACTTC,TRBV4-3,-,TRBJ2-7,-
CAISSSGRDNEQFF,TGTGCCATCAGTTCTAGCGGGAGGGACAATGAGCAGTTCTTC,TRBV10-3,TRBD2,TRBJ2-1,few